The present entry profiles one T cell receptor beta chain with its context. The antigen is unknown. The entry originates in a study of post-analysis software for immune sequencing data. General study results and limits: Multiple sclerosis patients had significantly lower normalized Chao1 diversity than controls.

Incorporated into the TCR beta cDNA libraries were unique molecular identifiers, which served to reduce PCR and sequencing biases. TCRdb reanalysed the PCR reads using MiXCR and keeps one entry per CDR3 protein. The sample lists about 500,000 distinct CDR3 sequences; nearly 45% were seen once. The TCR comes from a girl between 10 and 17 years old with multiple sclerosis. The sample comprised blood.

CDR3 loop: CSARDALGDNEKLFF. CDR3 sequence (DNA): TGCAGTGCTAGAGATGCTTTGGGAGATAATGAAAAACTGTTTTTT. The chain combines TRBV20-1 with TRBJ1-4; D is unresolved. V gave up 0 bases and J gave up 4 bases, with 12 bases separating them. This CDR3 has 15 amino acids. Germline CDR1 DFQATT, CDR2 SNEGSKA (reference sequence).